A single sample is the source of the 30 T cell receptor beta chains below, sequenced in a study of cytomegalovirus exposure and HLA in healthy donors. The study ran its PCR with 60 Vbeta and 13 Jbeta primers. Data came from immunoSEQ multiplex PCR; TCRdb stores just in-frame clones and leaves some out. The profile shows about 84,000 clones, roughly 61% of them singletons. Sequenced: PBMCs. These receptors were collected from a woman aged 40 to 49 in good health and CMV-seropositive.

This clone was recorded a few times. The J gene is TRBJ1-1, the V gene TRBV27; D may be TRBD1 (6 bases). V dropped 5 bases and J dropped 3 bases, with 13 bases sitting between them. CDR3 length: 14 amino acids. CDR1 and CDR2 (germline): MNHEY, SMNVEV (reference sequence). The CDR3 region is CASSGGGAYTEAFF. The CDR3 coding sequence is TGTGCCAGCAGTGGGGGGGGCGCTTACACTGAAGCTTTCTTT.

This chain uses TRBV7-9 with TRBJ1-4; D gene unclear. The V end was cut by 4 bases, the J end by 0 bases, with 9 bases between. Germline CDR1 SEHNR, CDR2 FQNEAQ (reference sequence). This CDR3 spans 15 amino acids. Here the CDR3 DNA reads TGTGCCAGCAGCTCCTCCGGGACAACTAATGAAAAACTGTTTTTT. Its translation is CASSSSGTTNEKLFF.

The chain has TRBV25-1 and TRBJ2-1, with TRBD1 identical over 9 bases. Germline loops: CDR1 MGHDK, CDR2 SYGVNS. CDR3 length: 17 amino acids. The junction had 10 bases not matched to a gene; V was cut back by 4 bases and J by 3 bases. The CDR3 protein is CASSAPPGTGYYNEQFF. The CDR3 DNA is TGTGCCAGCAGTGCCCCTCCCGGGACAGGGTACTACAATGAGCAGTTCTTC.

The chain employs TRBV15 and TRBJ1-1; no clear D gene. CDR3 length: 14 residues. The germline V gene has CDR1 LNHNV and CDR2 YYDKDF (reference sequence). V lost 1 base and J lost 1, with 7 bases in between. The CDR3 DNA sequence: TGTGCCACCAGCAGAGGTGCAGAGAACACTGAAGCTTTCTTT. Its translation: CATSRGAENTEAFF.

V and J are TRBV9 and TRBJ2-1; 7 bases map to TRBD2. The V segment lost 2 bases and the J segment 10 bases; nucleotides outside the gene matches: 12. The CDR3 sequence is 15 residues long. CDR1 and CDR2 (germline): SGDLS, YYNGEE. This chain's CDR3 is CASSVQIAGAAEQFF. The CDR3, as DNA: TGTGCCAGCAGCGTTCAGATAGCGGGCGCGGCGGAGCAGTTCTTC.

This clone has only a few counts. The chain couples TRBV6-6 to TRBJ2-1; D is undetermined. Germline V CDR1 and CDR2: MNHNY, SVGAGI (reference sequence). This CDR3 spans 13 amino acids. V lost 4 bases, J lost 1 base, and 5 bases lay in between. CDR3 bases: TGTGCCAGCAGTTCCCTATCCTACAATGAGCAGTTCTTC. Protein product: CASSSLSYNEQFF.

CDR3 amino acids: CASSASSYEQYF. DNA for the CDR3: TGTGCCAGCAGCGCCAGCTCCTACGAGCAGTACTTC. J is TRBJ2-7 and V is TRBV9; D not resolved. The CDR3 has 12 amino acids. The V end lost 3 bases, the J end lost 0 bases, and 4 bases lay between the germline ends. Germline values: CDR1 SGDLS, CDR2 YYNGEE.

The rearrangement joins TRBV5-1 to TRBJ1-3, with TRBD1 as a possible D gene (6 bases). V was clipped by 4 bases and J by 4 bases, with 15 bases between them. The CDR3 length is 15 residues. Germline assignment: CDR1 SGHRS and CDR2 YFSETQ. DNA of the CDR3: TGCGCCAGCAGCCTCGGGTCAGGGGACGGAAACACCATATATTTT. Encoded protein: CASSLGSGDGNTIYF.

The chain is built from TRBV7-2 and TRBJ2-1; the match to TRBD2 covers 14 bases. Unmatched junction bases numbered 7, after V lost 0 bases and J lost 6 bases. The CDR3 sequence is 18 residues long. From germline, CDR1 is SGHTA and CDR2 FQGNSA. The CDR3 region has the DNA TGTGCCAGCAGCTTAGCGCTGGGACTAGCGGGAGTGGCCAATGAGCAGTTCTTC. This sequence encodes CASSLALGLAGVANEQFF.

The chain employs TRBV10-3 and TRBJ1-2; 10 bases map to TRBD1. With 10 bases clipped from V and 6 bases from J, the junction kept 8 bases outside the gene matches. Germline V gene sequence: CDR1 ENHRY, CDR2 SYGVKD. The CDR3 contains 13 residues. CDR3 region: CATGRTGGDGYTF. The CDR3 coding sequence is TGTGCCACCGGGCGGACAGGGGGTGATGGCTACACCTTC.

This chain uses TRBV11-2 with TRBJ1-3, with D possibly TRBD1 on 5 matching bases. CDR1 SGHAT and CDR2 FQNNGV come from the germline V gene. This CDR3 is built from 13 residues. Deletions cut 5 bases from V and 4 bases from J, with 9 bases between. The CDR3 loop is CASSPGAGNTIYF. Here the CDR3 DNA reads TGTGCCAGCAGCCCTGGGGCGGGAAACACCATATATTTT.

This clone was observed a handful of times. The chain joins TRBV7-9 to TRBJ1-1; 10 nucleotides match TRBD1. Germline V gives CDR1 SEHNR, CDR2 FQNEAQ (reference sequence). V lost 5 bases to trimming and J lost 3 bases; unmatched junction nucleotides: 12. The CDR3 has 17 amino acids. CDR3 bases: TGTGCCAGCAGCGGACCGGGACAGGGGATTGGAGACACTGAAGCTTTCTTT. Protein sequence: CASSGPGQGIGDTEAFF.

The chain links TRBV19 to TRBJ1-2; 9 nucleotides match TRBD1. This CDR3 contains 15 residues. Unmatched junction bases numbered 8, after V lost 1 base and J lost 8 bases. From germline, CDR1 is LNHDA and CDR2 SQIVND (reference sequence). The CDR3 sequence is CASSIGGWTGAGYTF. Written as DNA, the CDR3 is TGTGCCAGTAGTATAGGGGGCTGGACAGGGGCCGGCTACACCTTC.

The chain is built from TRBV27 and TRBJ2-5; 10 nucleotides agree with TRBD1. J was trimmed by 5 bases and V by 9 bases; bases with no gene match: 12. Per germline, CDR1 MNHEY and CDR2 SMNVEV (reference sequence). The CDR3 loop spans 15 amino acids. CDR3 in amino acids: CASSTLDRGRETQYF. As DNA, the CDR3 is TGTGCCAGTAGTACTTTAGACAGGGGGCGGGAGACCCAGTACTTC.

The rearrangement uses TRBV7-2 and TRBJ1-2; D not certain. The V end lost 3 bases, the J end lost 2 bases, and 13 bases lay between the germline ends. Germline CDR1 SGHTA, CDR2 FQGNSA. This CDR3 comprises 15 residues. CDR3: CASSLYMHINYGYTF. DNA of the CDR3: TGTGCCAGCAGCTTGTACATGCACATAAACTATGGCTACACCTTC.

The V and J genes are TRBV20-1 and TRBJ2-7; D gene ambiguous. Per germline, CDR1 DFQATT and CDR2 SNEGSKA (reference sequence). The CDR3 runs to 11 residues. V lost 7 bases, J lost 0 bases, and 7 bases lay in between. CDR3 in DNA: TGCAGTGTAAAGAGCTCCTACGAGCAGTACTTC. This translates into CSVKSSYEQYF.

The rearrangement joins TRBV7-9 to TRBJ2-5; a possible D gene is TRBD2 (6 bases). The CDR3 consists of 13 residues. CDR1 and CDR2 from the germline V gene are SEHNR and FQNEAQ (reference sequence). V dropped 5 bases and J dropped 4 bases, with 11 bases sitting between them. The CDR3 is CASSATSRETQYF. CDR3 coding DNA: TGTGCCAGCAGCGCGACTAGTAGAGAGACCCAGTACTTC.

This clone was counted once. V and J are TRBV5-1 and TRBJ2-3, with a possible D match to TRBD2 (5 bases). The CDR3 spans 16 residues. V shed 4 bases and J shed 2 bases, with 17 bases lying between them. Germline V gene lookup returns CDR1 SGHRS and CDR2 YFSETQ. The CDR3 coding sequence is TGCGCCAGCAGCGGCGGATCGGGAAGTTCCACAGATACGCAGTATTTT. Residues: CASSGGSGSSTDTQYF.

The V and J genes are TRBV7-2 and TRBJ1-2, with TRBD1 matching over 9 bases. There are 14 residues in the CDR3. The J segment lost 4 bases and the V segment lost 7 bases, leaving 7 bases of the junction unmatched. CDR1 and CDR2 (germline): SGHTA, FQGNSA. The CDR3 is CASKEQGASYGYTF. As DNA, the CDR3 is TGTGCCAGCAAGGAACAGGGGGCCAGCTATGGCTACACCTTC.

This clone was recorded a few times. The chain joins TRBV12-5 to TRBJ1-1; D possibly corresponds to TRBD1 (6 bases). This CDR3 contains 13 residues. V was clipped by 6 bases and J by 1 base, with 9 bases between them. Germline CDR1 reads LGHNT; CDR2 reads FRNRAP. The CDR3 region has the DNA TGTGCTAGTGGACAGGGTCGGAACACTGAAGCTTTCTTT. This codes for CASGQGRNTEAFF.

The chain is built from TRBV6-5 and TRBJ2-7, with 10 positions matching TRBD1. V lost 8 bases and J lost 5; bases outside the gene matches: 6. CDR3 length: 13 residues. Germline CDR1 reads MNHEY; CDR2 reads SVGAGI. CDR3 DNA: TGTGCCAGCGCCCGGGGACAGGGGCACGAGCAGTACTTC. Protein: CASARGQGHEQYF.

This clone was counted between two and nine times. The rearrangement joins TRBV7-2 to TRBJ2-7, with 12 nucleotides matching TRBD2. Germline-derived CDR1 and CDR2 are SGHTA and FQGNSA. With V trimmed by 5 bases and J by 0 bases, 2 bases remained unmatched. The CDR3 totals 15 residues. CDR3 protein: CASSPTSGSSYEQYF. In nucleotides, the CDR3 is TGTGCCAGCAGCCCGACTAGCGGGAGCTCCTACGAGCAGTACTTC.

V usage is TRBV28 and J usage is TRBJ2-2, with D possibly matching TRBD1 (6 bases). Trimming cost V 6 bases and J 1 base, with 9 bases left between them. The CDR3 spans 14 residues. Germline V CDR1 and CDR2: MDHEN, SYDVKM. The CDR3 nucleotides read TGTGCCAGCAGCTTGGGACAGAACACCGGGGAGCTGTTTTTT. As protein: CASSLGQNTGELFF.

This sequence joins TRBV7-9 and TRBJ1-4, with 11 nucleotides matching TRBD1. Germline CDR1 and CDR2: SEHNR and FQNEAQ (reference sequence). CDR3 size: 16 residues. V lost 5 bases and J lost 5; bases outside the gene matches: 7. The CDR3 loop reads CASSPGQGAPNEKLFF. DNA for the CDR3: TGTGCCAGCAGCCCTGGACAGGGGGCCCCAAATGAAAAACTGTTTTTT.

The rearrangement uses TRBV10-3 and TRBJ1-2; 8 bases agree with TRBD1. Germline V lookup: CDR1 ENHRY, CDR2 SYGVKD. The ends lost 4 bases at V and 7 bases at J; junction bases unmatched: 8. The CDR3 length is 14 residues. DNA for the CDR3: TGTGCCATCAGTGGCGGACAGGGAGTTGGTGGCTACACCTTC. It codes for CAISGGQGVGGYTF.

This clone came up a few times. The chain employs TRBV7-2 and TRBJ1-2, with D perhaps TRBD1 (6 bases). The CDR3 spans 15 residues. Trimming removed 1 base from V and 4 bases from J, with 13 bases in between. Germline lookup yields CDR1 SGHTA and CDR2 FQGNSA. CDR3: CASSLVRDTIYGYTF. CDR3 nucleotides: TGTGCCAGCAGCTTAGTCCGGGACACGATCTATGGCTACACCTTC.

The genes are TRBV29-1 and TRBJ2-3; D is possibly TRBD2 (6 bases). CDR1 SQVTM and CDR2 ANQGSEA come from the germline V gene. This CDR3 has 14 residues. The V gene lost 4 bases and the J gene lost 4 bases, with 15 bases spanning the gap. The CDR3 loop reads CSVVPAGSADTQYF. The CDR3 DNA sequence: TGCAGCGTTGTCCCAGCGGGTTCGGCAGATACGCAGTATTTT.

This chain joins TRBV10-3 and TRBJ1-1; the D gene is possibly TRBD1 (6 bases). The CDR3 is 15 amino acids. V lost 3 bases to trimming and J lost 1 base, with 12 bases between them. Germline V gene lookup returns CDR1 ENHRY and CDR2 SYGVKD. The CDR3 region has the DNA TGTGCCATCAGTGAATCGGACAGTGCGAACACTGAAGCTTTCTTT. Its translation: CAISESDSANTEAFF.

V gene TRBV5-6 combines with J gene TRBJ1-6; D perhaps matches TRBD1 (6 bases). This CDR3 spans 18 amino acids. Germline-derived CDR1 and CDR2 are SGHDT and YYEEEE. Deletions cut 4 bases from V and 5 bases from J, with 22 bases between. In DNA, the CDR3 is TGTGCCAGCAGCGCCCGGACAGAGCGACCAGGAGATAATTCACCCCTCCACTTT. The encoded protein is CASSARTERPGDNSPLHF.

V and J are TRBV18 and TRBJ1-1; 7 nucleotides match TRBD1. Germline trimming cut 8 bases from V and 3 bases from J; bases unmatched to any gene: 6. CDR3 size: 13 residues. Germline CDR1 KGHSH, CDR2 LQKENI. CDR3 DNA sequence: TGTGCCAGCGCCGCCACAGGGGACACTGAAGCTTTCTTT. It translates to CASAATGDTEAFF.